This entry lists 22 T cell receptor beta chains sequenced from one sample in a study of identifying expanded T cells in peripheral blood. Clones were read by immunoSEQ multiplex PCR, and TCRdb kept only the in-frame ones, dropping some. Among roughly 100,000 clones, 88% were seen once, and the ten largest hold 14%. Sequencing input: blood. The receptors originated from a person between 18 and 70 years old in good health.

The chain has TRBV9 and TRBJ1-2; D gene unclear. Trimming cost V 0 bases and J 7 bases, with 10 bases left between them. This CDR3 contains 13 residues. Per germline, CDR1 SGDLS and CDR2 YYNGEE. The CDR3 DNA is TGTGCCAGCAGCGTAGGGACCTTGGGTGGCTACACCTTC. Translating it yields CASSVGTLGGYTF.

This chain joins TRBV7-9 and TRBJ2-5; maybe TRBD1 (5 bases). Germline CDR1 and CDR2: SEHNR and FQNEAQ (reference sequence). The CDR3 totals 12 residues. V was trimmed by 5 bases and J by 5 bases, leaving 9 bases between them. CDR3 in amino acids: CASSPKGETQYF. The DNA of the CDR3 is TGTGCCAGCAGCCCAAAGGGGGAGACCCAGTACTTC.

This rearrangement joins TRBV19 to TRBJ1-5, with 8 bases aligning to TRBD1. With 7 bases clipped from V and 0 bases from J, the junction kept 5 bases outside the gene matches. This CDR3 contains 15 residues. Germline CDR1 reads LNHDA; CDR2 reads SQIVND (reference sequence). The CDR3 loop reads CASIEDRASNQPQHF. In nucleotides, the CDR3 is TGTGCCAGTATCGAGGACAGGGCTAGCAATCAGCCCCAGCATTTT.

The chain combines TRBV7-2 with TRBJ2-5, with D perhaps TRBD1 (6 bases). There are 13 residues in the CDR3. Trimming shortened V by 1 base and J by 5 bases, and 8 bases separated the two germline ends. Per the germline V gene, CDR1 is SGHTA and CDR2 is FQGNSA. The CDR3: CASSLVTGETQYF. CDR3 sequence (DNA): TGTGCCAGCAGCTTAGTTACAGGGGAGACCCAGTACTTC.

The CDR3 is CASSLGLGSYGYTF. CDR3 in DNA: TGTGCCAGCAGCCTCGGGCTGGGAAGCTATGGCTACACCTTC. The gene calls are TRBV7-3 and TRBJ1-2; no definite D call. V was shortened by 5 bases and J by 4 bases, with 14 bases between the two germline ends. The CDR3 has 14 amino acids. Germline loops: CDR1 SGHTA, CDR2 FQGTGA.

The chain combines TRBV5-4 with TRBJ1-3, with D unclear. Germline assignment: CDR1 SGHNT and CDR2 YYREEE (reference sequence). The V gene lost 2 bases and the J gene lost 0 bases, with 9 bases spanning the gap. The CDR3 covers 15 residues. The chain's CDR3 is CASSFSTASGNTIYF. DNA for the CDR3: TGTGCCAGCAGCTTTTCGACGGCCTCTGGAAACACCATATATTTT. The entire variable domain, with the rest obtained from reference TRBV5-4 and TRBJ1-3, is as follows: ETGVTQSPTHLIKTRGQQVTLRCSSQSGHNTVSWYQQALGQGPQFIFQYYREEENGRGNFPPRFSGLQFPNYSSELNVNALELDDSALYLCASSFSTASGNTIYFGEGSWLTVV.

CDR3 DNA: TGTGCCAGCAGCCCCGGGTCGGACTCCCTGGGACAAGCAGATACGCAGTATTTT. Protein: CASSPGSDSLGQADTQYF. The J gene is TRBJ2-3, the V gene TRBV7-7, with a tentative D call TRBD1 (6 bases). V was cut by 5 bases and J by 4 bases, with 25 bases left in between. Germline CDR1 is SSHAT and CDR2 is FNYEAQ (reference sequence). This CDR3 contains 18 residues. Looking up the rest from reference TRBV7-7 and TRBJ2-3 gives the full variable domain: GAGVSQSPRYKVTKRGQDVTLRCDPISSHATLYWYQQALGQGPEFLTYFNYEAQPDKSGLPSDRFSAERPEGSISTLTIQRTEQRDSAMYRCASSPGSDSLGQADTQYFGPGTRLTVL.

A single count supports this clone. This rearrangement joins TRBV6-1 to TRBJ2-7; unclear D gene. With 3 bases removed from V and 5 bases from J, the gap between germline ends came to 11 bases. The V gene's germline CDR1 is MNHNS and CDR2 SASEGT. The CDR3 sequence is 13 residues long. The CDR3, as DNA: TGTGCCAGCAGTGACGTCCCCTTTGACGAGCAGTACTTC. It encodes CASSDVPFDEQYF.

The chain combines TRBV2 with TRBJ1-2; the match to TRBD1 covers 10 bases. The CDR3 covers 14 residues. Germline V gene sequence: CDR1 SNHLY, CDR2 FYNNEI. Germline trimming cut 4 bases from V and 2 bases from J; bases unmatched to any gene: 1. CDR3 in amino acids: CASSGQGANYGYTF. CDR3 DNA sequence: TGTGCCAGCAGTGGACAGGGGGCAAACTATGGCTACACCTTC.

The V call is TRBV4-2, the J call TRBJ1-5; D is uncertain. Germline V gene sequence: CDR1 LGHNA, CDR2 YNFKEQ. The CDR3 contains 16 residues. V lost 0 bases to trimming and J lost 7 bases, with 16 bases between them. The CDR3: CASSQEVGRFKQPQHF. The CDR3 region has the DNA TGTGCCAGCAGCCAAGAGGTAGGACGGTTCAAACAGCCCCAGCATTTT.

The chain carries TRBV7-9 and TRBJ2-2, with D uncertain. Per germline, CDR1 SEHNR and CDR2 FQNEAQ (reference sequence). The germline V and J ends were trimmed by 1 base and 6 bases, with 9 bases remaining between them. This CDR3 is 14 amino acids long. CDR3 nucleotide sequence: TGTGCCAGCAGCTTAGGCGCTCACTCCGGGGAGCTGTTTTTT. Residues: CASSLGAHSGELFF.

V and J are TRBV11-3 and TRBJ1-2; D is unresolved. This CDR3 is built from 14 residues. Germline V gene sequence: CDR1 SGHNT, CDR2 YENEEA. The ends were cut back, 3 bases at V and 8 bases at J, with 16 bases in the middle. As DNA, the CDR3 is TGTGCCAGCAGCTTGGATTCGGAGGGCGACGGCTACACCTTC. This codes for CASSLDSEGDGYTF.

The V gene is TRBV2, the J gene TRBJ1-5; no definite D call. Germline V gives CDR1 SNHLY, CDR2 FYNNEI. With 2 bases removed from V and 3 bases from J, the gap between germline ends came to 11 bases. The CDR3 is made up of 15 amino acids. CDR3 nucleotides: TGTGCCAGCAGTGAATGGGTAGGTTACAATCAGCCCCAGCATTTT. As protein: CASSEWVGYNQPQHF.

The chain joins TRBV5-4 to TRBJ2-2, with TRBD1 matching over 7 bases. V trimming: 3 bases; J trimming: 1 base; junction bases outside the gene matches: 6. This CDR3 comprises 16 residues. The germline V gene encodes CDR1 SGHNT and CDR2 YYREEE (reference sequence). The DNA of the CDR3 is TGTGCCAGCAGCTCCCCTGGACAGGAGAACACCGGGGAGCTGTTTTTT. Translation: CASSSPGQENTGELFF.

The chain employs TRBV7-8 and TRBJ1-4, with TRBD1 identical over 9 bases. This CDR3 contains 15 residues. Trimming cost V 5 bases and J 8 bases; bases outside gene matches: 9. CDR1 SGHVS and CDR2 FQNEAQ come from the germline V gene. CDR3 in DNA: TGTGCCAGCAGCCAGCCGGGACAGGGATCGGAAAAACTGTTTTTT. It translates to CASSQPGQGSEKLFF.

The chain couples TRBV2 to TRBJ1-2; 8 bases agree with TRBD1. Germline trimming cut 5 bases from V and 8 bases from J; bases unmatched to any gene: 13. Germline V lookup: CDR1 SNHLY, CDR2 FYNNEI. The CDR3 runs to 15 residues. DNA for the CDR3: TGTGCCAGCAGTCGAACCATTCAGGGGGCAGGAGGCTACACCTTC. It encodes CASSRTIQGAGGYTF.

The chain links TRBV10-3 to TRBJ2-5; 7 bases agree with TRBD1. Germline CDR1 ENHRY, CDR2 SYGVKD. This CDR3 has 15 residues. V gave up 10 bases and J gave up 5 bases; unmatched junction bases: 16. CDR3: CATYKSQGVGETQYF. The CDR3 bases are TGTGCCACCTATAAGAGCCAGGGGGTTGGTGAGACCCAGTACTTC.

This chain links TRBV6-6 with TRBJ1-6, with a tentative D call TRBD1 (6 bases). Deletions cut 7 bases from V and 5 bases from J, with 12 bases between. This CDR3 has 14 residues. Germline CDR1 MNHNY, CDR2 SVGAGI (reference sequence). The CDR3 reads CASTDRTNNSPLHF. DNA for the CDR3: TGTGCCAGCACTGACAGGACAAATAATTCACCCCTCCACTTT.

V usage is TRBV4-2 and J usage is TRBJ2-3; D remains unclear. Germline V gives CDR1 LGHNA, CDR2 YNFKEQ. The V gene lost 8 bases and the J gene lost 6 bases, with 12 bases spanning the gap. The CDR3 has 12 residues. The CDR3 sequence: CASRSGSDTQYF. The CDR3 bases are TGTGCCAGCCGCTCCGGTTCCGATACGCAGTATTTT.

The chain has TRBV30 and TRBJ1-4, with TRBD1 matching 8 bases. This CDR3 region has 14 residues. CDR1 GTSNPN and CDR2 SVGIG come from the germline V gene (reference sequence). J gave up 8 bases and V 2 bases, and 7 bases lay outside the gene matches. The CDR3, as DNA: TGTGCCTGGAGTCGCGGACAGGGTTCGGAAAAACTGTTTTTT. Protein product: CAWSRGQGSEKLFF.

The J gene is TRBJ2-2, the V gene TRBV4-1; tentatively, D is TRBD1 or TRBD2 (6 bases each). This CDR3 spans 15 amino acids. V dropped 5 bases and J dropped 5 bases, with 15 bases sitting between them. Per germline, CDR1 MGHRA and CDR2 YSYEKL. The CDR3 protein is CASSEVTGRTGELFF. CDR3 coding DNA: TGCGCCAGCAGCGAAGTTACAGGGAGGACCGGGGAGCTGTTTTTT.

CDR3 residues: CASSPDRETEAFF. In nucleotides, the CDR3 is TGTGCCAGCAGCCCTGACAGGGAAACTGAAGCTTTCTTT. The genes are TRBV5-5 and TRBJ1-1; 7 nucleotides line up with TRBD1. V shed 4 bases, J shed 5 bases, and the junction held 5 bases outside the gene matches. This CDR3 spans 13 amino acids. Looked up from germline, CDR1 is SGHKS and CDR2 is YYEKEE (reference sequence).